These T cell receptor beta chains were read from a single sample in a study of glioma-infiltrating T cells after dendritic cell vaccination. The table came from immunoSEQ multiplex PCR; TCRdb's copy has only in-frame clones and leaves some out. The sample includes approximately 85,000 clones, about 85% seen only once; the top ten take about 9.3%. Material: blood, obtained after dendritic cell vaccination. The source is a human donor with glioblastoma. The CDR3 runs from the conserved cysteine through the conserved F or W. D genes are given only for firm matches. Clone size is not always given. Where it is, it says once, few, many or a class for expanded clones.

clone size	V gene	J gene	D gene	CDR3 DNA	CDR3 protein
NA	TRBV7-9	TRBJ1-2	TRBD1	TGTGCCAGCAGTGACAGGGGGTATGGCTACACCTTC	CASSDRGYGYTF
NA	TRBV6-5	TRBJ1-3	NA	TGTGCCAGCGGAAGGGGAAGCTCTGGAAACACCATATATTTT	CASGRGSSGNTIYF
NA	TRBV7-9	TRBJ1-2	TRBD1	TGTGCCAGCCACGGACAGGGGGTTTACGATGGCTACACCTTC	CASHGQGVYDGYTF
NA	TRBV18	TRBJ2-7	TRBD2	TGTGCCAGCTCAGAGTCTAGCGGGAGTCCCTACGAGCAGTACTTC	CASSESSGSPYEQYF
once	TRBV15	TRBJ2-2	NA	TGTGCCACCAGCAGAGCCACAGGGGGGGGCGGGGAGCTGTTTTTT	CATSRATGGGGELFF
few	TRBV7-6	TRBJ1-5	TRBD1	TGTGCCAGCAGCCAGGGGACAGGGGCTAGCAATCAGCCCCAGCATTTT	CASSQGTGASNQPQHF
NA	TRBV2	TRBJ2-2	TRBD1	TGTGCCAGCAGTGTAAATCTGGACAGGACTGCCGGGGAGCTGTTTTTT	CASSVNLDRTAGELFF
NA	TRBV29-1	TRBJ1-3	NA	TGCAGCTACCGAAGGAGGGACCGGCTCTCTGGAAACACCATATATTTT	CSYRRRDRLSGNTIYF
NA	TRBV27	TRBJ2-7	TRBD1	TGTGCCAGCAGTTTATCGGACCGGGACAGGCACTACGAGCAGTACTTC	CASSLSDRDRHYEQYF
NA	TRBV11-2	TRBJ2-6	TRBD1	TGTGCCGGACAGGGTTCTGGGGCCAACGTCCTGACTTTC	CAGQGSGANVLTF
NA	TRBV19	TRBJ2-1	TRBD1	TGTGCCAGTACCCCACCTTCCGGGACAGGGGCTTTAGCGGGATTGCCGGAGTATTACAATGAGCAGTTCTTC	CASTPPSGTGALAGLPEYYNEQFF
NA	TRBV2	TRBJ2-7	NA	TGTGCCAGCACCACACCGTACGAGCAGTACTTC	CASTTPYEQYF
NA	TRBV5-4	TRBJ2-1	NA	TGTGCCAGCAGCTATAGCAATGAGCAGTTCTTC	CASSYSNEQFF
NA	TRBV9	TRBJ2-3	TRBD2	TGTGCCAGCAGCGTCACCTTAGCGGGGGTGGTAGATACGCAGTATTTT	CASSVTLAGVVDTQYF
NA	TRBV5-1	TRBJ2-7	TRBD1	TGCGCCAGCAGCGTCTGGGACAGCGGATCCTACGAGCAGTACTTC	CASSVWDSGSYEQYF
NA	TRBV27	TRBJ1-5	NA	TGTGCCAGCAGTACCACAGGTTTCTCTCAGCCCCAGCATTTT	CASSTTGFSQPQHF
NA	TRBV7-3	TRBJ1-2	TRBD1	TGTGCCAGCAGCTTACCAGGGGGCCAGGGCTACACCTTC	CASSLPGGQGYTF
NA	TRBV6-5	TRBJ2-7	NA	TGTGCCAGCAGTACCTCAGGGCCCCTCTACGAGCAGTACTTC	CASSTSGPLYEQYF
NA	TRBV30	TRBJ1-2	NA	TGTGCCTGGAGTATCTGGGGCAGGGAACTACATGGCTACACCTTC	CAWSIWGRELHGYTF
NA	TRBV27	TRBJ1-1	TRBD1	TGTGCCAGCAGTTTTCAGGACAGGGTGGCTGAAGCTTTCTTT	CASSFQDRVAEAFF
NA	TRBV27	TRBJ2-7	NA	TGTGCCAGCAGTTTAAACAGGGTTCCTATCGAGCAGTACTTC	CASSLNRVPIEQYF
once	TRBV19	TRBJ2-5	NA	TGTGCCAGTAGGGACTTGACACGCCAAGAGACCCAGTACTTC	CASRDLTRQETQYF
NA	TRBV7-3	TRBJ2-5	TRBD2	TGTGCCAGCAGCCGTAGCGGGGGTTACCAAGAGACCCAGTACTTC	CASSRSGGYQETQYF
NA	TRBV4-3	TRBJ1-2	TRBD1	TGCGCCAGCAGCCAAATTCCAGGGGGGTATGAATATGGCTACACCTTC	CASSQIPGGYEYGYTF
NA	TRBV6-6	TRBJ2-5	TRBD2	TGTGCCAGCAGTAGAGCGGGGGACCTAGGGGAGACCCAGTACTTC	CASSRAGDLGETQYF
NA	TRBV20-1	TRBJ2-3	NA	TGCAGTGCCCCCCTCACAGATACGCAGTATTTT	CSAPLTDTQYF
NA	TRBV28	TRBJ1-4	NA	TGTGCCAGCAGTATCACCGGTACTAATGAAAAACTGTTTTTT	CASSITGTNEKLFF
NA	TRBV19	TRBJ2-7	TRBD2	TGTGCCAGTAGCCGGGACTCGCGGGGGTTCGAGCAGTACTTC	CASSRDSRGFEQYF
NA	TRBV7-7	TRBJ2-2	TRBD1	TGTGCCAGCAGCCCCCCGGGGACAGGGAACACCGGGGAGCTGTTTTTT	CASSPPGTGNTGELFF
NA	TRBV4-1	TRBJ1-5	TRBD1	TGCGCCAGCAGCCGGACAGGACTATCAGCGGTCAATCAGCCCCAGCATTTT	CASSRTGLSAVNQPQHF
NA	TRBV15	TRBJ2-2	TRBD2	TGTGCCACCAGCAGAGAGGGCGGGACTACCCCCGGGGAGCTGTTTTTT	CATSREGGTTPGELFF
NA	TRBV27	TRBJ1-6	TRBD1	TGTGCCAGCAGTTTATGGGACAGGGGTAGTCCCCTCCACTTT	CASSLWDRGSPLHF
NA	TRBV11-3	TRBJ1-1	NA	TGTGCCAGCAGCTTAGCGATAGACACTGAAGCTTTCTTT	CASSLAIDTEAFF
NA	TRBV5-1	TRBJ2-1	NA	TGCGCCAGCAGCTCCTCTCATGAGCAGTTCTTC	CASSSSHEQFF
NA	TRBV7-6	TRBJ2-7	TRBD2	TGTGCCAGCAGCGATAGCGGGAGCCCTTCCTACGAGCAGTACTTC	CASSDSGSPSYEQYF
once	TRBV5-1	TRBJ1-3	TRBD1	TGCGCCAGCAGCATCCGGGACAGGGGGAAATCTGGAAACACCATATATTTT	CASSIRDRGKSGNTIYF
few	TRBV19	TRBJ2-4	TRBD2	TGTGCCAGTAGTATCCTAGCGGTTCGTGGCAAAAACATTCAGTACTTC	CASSILAVRGKNIQYF
NA	TRBV18	TRBJ1-1	NA	TGTGCCAGCTCCCTAACGCTGAACACTGAAGCTTTCTTT	CASSLTLNTEAFF
once	TRBV11-1	TRBJ1-2	NA	TGTGCCAGCAGCTTAGACAGCAACTATGGCTACACCTTC	CASSLDSNYGYTF
NA	TRBV27	TRBJ1-1	TRBD1	TGTGCCAGCAGTACCCCGGACAGGATGAACACTGAAGCTTTCTTT	CASSTPDRMNTEAFF
NA	TRBV7-3	TRBJ2-1	NA	TGTGCCAGCAGCTCACTTCGTGGTGTGAATGAGCAGTTCTTC	CASSSLRGVNEQFF
NA	TRBV18	TRBJ1-2	TRBD1	TGTGCCAGCTCACCACAAGGACAGGGAGAAAGCTACACCTTC	CASSPQGQGESYTF
NA	TRBV4-3	TRBJ2-7	TRBD1	TGCGCCAGCAGCCAAGTGGCTTTGGGACAGGGGGCCTACGAGCAGCACTTC	CASSQVALGQGAYEQHF
NA	TRBV19	TRBJ2-1	NA	TGTGCCAGTAGTACGGACAGCAGCTCCTACAATGAGCAGTTCTTC	CASSTDSSSYNEQFF
NA	TRBV19	TRBJ2-1	NA	TGTGCCAGTAGTATTAAAGGGGGAAACCAATACAATGAGCAGTTCTTC	CASSIKGGNQYNEQFF
NA	TRBV7-2	TRBJ2-2	TRBD1	TGTGCCAGCAGCTTAAACAGGGGCAACACCGGGGAGCTGTTTTTT	CASSLNRGNTGELFF
NA	TRBV6-5	TRBJ2-1	TRBD2	TGTGCCAGCAGCCTAACTAGCGGGGGGGCCTATGAGCAGTTCTTC	CASSLTSGGAYEQFF
NA	TRBV19	TRBJ1-3	TRBD1	TGTGCCAGTAGTATGGGACAGGGGGCTGGAAACACCATATATTTT	CASSMGQGAGNTIYF
NA	TRBV28	TRBJ2-1	TRBD1	TGTGCCAGCAGATCGACGTGGACAGGGTACAATGAGCAGTTCTTC	CASRSTWTGYNEQFF
NA	TRBV4-3	TRBJ2-7	TRBD2	TGCGCCAGCAGCCAAGTCTTTCCGGGGGGATACGAGCAGTACTTC	CASSQVFPGGYEQYF
NA	TRBV5-6	TRBJ2-5	TRBD2	TGTGCCAGCAGTTCCGGACTAGCTGGGGAGACCCAGTACTTC	CASSSGLAGETQYF
NA	TRBV10-2	TRBJ1-5	TRBD1	TGCGCCAGCAGTGGGGCGGAAGGGACAGTCCATGGCAATCAGCCCCAGCATTTT	CASSGAEGTVHGNQPQHF
NA	TRBV28	TRBJ2-2	TRBD2	TGTGCCAGCAGTTATATACTAGCGGGAAACACCGGGGAGCTGTTTTTT	CASSYILAGNTGELFF
once	TRBV19	TRBJ2-3	TRBD1	TGTGCCAGTAGTAGGCGGGACAGGGGCACAGATACGCAGTATTTT	CASSRRDRGTDTQYF
NA	TRBV29-1	TRBJ1-1	NA	TGCAGCGTAGGTTGGGGCCCGAACACTGAAGCTTTCTTT	CSVGWGPNTEAFF